The 2 T cell receptor beta chains below come from one sample, sequenced in a study of T-cell memory formation after mild COVID-19. MiXCR, applied by TCRdb to the 5' RACE reads, yields one record per CDR3 protein. The sample lists fewer than 650,000 distinct CDR3 sequences, about a fifth seen once, with approximately 8.4% in the top ten. Sequenced sample: PBMCs or a T cell subset sorted from them (not recorded which). The receptor set was obtained from an adult woman who had mild COVID-19 (a few samples of this study predate the infection). Cell type and time point are not known.

The rearrangement uses TRBV7-8 and TRBJ2-7; the D gene could be TRBD1 or TRBD2 (5 bases each). The CDR3 totals 17 residues. V lost 5 bases to trimming and J lost 3 bases, with 23 bases between them. Germline values: CDR1 SGHVS, CDR2 FQNEAQ. The chain's CDR3 is CASSLRTRDLGVYEQYF. The CDR3 DNA reads as TGTGCCAGCAGCCTACGAACCCGGGACCTTGGAGTCTACGAGCAGTACTTC.

The chain is built from TRBV27 and TRBJ1-1; 7 nucleotides agree with TRBD1. Germline trimming cut 1 base from V and 9 bases from J; bases unmatched to any gene: 5. Looked up from germline, CDR1 is MNHEY and CDR2 is SMNVEV (reference sequence). The CDR3 loop spans 13 amino acids. The DNA of the CDR3 is TGTGCCAGCAGTTTATTGGCGGACAGGAAAGCTTTCTTT. It codes for CASSLLADRKAFF.